This T cell receptor (beta chain) came from a study of regulatory T cells in long-lasting Graves disease. According to the study, TCR beta libraries were built with iRepertoire HTBI primers and CDR3-region Arm-PCR. In the authors' methods: The samples yielded approximately 62 TRBV and around 15 TRBJ segments. TCRdb used MiXCR to reprocess the multiplex PCR reads, holding one entry per CDR3 protein. The V and J calls shown here were made by TCRdb, not taken from the authors' results. Of a few hundred thousand distinct CDR3 sequences in the sample, roughly a quarter were seen once. This clonotype appeared many times. No antigen is known for it. Findings of the study overall: Persistent patients shared more public clonotypes (approximately 2,800) than new patients (more than 900).

Described time point: persistent/refractory GD, antithyroid drugs over 5 years with positive TRAb. The TCR library used RNA extracted from PBMCs. Collection of peripheral blood (roughly 9.7 milliliters) was done using EDTA tubes. V dropped 2 bases and J dropped 5 bases, with 13 bases sitting between them. The V gene's germline CDR1 is MDHEN and CDR2 SYDVKM. The CDR3 covers 14 residues. The TCR comes from a female donor with Graves disease. The chain employs TRBV28 and TRBJ2-7, with a tentative D call TRBD2 (5 bases). Sequenced material: peripheral blood mononuclear cells (PBMCs), taken when the disease was refractory, from a patient treated with antithyroid drugs. In nucleotides, the CDR3 is TGTGCCAGCAGTTTAAGACCGGGGTTTAACGAGCAGTACTTC. Translating gives CASSLRPGFNEQYF.